Following are 13 T cell receptor beta chains from one sample sequenced in a study of T-cell reconstitution after alpha-beta-depleted transplantation in children. The TCRbeta library incorporated unique molecular identifiers. TCRdb passed the PCR reads through MiXCR, listing each CDR3 protein once. The top ten hold about 4.6% of the sample, which has 700,000 to 950,000 distinct CDR3 sequences, roughly 15% seen once. Sequencing used PBMCs, mostly from graft donor cells, obtained 360 days after TCRalphabeta/CD19-depleted stem cell transplant. The receptor set was obtained from a male patient under 18 who had a stem cell transplant for acute lymphoblastic leukemia, so the T cells may come from the graft donor.

This clonotype was observed a handful of times. The chain employs TRBV12-3 or TRBV12-4 and TRBJ2-1; 11 bases are a match to TRBD2. This CDR3 has 15 residues. V was pared by 7 bases and J by 8 bases, with 10 bases of the junction left unmatched. The CDR3 region has the DNA TGTGCCAGCATTTTTATAGCGGGAGGGATACATGAGCAGTTCTTC. Its protein is CASIFIAGGIHEQFF.

This clonotype has a handful of counts. V gene TRBV7-9 combines with J gene TRBJ1-2; 8 bases line up with TRBD1. V trimming: 5 bases; J trimming: 2 bases; junction bases outside the gene matches: 4. From germline, CDR1 is SEHNR and CDR2 FQNEAQ (reference sequence). This CDR3 contains 14 residues. The CDR3 protein is CASSMTGVNYGYTF. DNA of the CDR3: TGTGCCAGCAGCATGACAGGGGTGAACTATGGCTACACCTTC.

A few counts support this clonotype. The chain uses TRBV4-1 and TRBJ2-4, with 7 positions matching TRBD1. J gave up 0 bases and V 2 bases, and 13 bases lay outside the gene matches. This CDR3 contains 19 residues. The germline CDR1 and CDR2 sequences are MGHRA and YSYEKL. The CDR3 sequence is CASSQNFFPRTGAKNIQYF. In DNA form, the CDR3 reads TGCGCCAGCAGCCAAAATTTCTTTCCCAGGACAGGAGCCAAAAACATTCAGTACTTC.

This clonotype turned up a few times. This chain joins TRBV11-3 and TRBJ2-1; possible D gene TRBD2, 6 bases. CDR3 length equals 15 residues. Trimming removed 5 bases at V and 3 bases at J, with 14 bases between. Germline loops: CDR1 SGHNT, CDR2 YENEEA. CDR3 in DNA: TGTGCCAGCAGCCCGGGACTTGCCTTCTACAATGAGCAGTTCTTC. Protein product: CASSPGLAFYNEQFF.

This clonotype was counted many times. This sequence joins TRBV5-1 and TRBJ2-3, with a weak D call TRBD2 (5 bases). V lost 1 base, J lost 0 bases, and 15 bases lay in between. Germline values: CDR1 SGHRS, CDR2 YFSETQ. This CDR3 comprises 17 residues. The CDR3 DNA reads as TGCGCCAGCAGCTTGAGCGGACCCCGTGCTAGCACAGATACGCAGTATTTT. Amino acid sequence: CASSLSGPRASTDTQYF.

This clonotype appeared a few times. The CDR3, as DNA: TGTGCCAGCAGCTTTTTGACAGGGCCGGAACTCACAGATACGCAGTATTTT. Translation gives CASSFLTGPELTDTQYF. The chain joins TRBV5-6 to TRBJ2-3; 7 nucleotides align to TRBD1. The CDR3 has 17 residues. V was clipped by 2 bases and J by 2 bases; unmatched bases: 11. Germline V gives CDR1 SGHDT, CDR2 YYEEEE.

This clonotype was counted a few times. The gene calls are TRBV5-8 and TRBJ2-1; D not resolved. The ends were cut back, 0 bases at V and 0 bases at J, with 7 bases in the middle. Germline loops: CDR1 SGHTS, CDR2 YDEGEE. The CDR3 is made up of 15 amino acids. CDR3 residues: CASSLGRFSYNEQFF. CDR3 bases: TGTGCCAGCAGCTTGGGACGTTTCTCCTACAATGAGCAGTTCTTC.

The chain links TRBV25-1 to TRBJ2-7; 8 bases map to TRBD1. V lost 5 bases to trimming and J lost 0 bases; unmatched junction nucleotides: 6. The CDR3 spans 15 residues. Germline V CDR1 and CDR2: MGHDK, SYGVNS. Written as DNA, the CDR3 is TGTGCCAGCAGTCCCAGGGGGCTTAGCTCCTACGAGCAGTACTTC. Protein: CASSPRGLSSYEQYF.

This clonotype appeared a few times. This chain joins TRBV5-1 and TRBJ2-2; D remains unclear. The V end was cut by 1 base, the J end by 6 bases, with 10 bases between. Germline V lookup: CDR1 SGHRS, CDR2 YFSETQ. The CDR3 covers 14 residues. CDR3 DNA sequence: TGCGCCAGCAGCTTGCGCTCTACGCCCGGGGAGCTGTTTTTT. Protein: CASSLRSTPGELFF.

This chain connects TRBV3-1 to TRBJ1-2; D is possibly TRBD1 (6 bases). The germline gives CDR1 LGHDT, CDR2 YNNKEL (reference sequence). The CDR3 sequence is 16 residues long. Deletions cut 0 bases from V and 4 bases from J, with 15 bases between. The CDR3 region has the DNA TGTGCCAGCAGCCAAGATCTTGGAGGGGGGGCCTATGGCTACACCTTC. It yields the protein CASSQDLGGGAYGYTF.

This clonotype has only a few counts. The CDR3 coding sequence is TGTGCCAGCAGCTTGACTAGCGGGTACCCGAACACCGGGGAGCTGTTTTTT. Its translation is CASSLTSGYPNTGELFF. The chain combines TRBV7-6 with TRBJ2-2; 10 bases are a match to TRBD2. V dropped 3 bases and J dropped 0; count of bases not matched to a gene: 4. CDR1 and CDR2 (germline): SGHVS, FNYEAQ. The CDR3 has 17 residues.

This chain joins TRBV29-1 and TRBJ2-2; D may be TRBD1 (6 bases). CDR1 is SQVTM and CDR2 is ANQGSEA in the germline V gene. The V end lost 4 bases, the J end lost 6 bases, and 9 bases lay between the germline ends. The CDR3 contains 12 residues. Here the CDR3 reads CSVAQGPGELFF. In DNA, the CDR3 is TGCAGCGTTGCACAGGGTCCCGGGGAGCTGTTTTTT.

This clonotype has only a few counts. V and J are TRBV15 and TRBJ1-1; D not certain. Trimming took 6 bases from V and 1 from J, leaving 24 bases between them. CDR1 is LNHNV, CDR2 YYDKDF, per germline (reference sequence). CDR3 length: 18 residues. Written as DNA, the CDR3 is TGTGCCACCAGAAACGAGAGGGTAGGGTCCAAGGAGAACACTGAAGCTTTCTTT. Its translation is CATRNERVGSKENTEAFF.